This TCR beta chain was sequenced in a study of shared clonotypes between healthy human individuals. This CDR3 region has 18 residues. The ends lost 4 bases at V and 1 base at J; junction bases unmatched: 10. The germline V gene encodes CDR1 ENHRY and CDR2 SYGVKD. Libraries were prepared by immunoSEQ multiplex PCR; TCRdb keeps only in-frame clonotypes and omits some of them. The table includes over a million clones, about four fifths detected once. The sequence derives from a man aged 18-30 years in good health. Some clones in this sample may be carry-over from other donors' samples. The source material was memory CD4+ T cells from PBMCs. Subset reported: CD45RA-negative fraction. The chain links TRBV10-3 to TRBJ2-5, with 12 bases matching TRBD2. The CDR3 DNA sequence: TGTGCCATCAGTGGATCCGGTCTAGCGGGAGGGATCCAAGAGACCCAGTACTTC. Protein product: CAISGSGLAGGIQETQYF.